Listed below are T cell receptor beta chains from one sample, sequenced in a study of blood T cell repertoires in COVID-19. The method was immunoSEQ multiplex PCR; TCRdb's version includes in-frame clones alone and lacks a portion of them. The table records about 380,000 clones, approximately 90% of them present only once. Sequenced material: PBMCs or T cells enriched from blood (not recorded which). These receptors all come from a woman younger than 35 who had recovered from COVID-19. Each CDR3 is given with its conserved first and last residue. Each record gives: clone size, CDR3 length, D gene, V gene, J gene, CDR3 protein, CDR3 DNA. A D gene is named only where the DNA matches it firmly. A row's size may be missing; if present it is once, few, many or a size class.

-	14	-	TRBV28	TRBJ2-3	CASSLPGSTDTQYF	TGTGCCAGCAGTTTACCAGGTAGCACAGATACGCAGTATTTT
once	19	-	TRBV4-1	TRBJ1-3	CASSHPKRGHENSGNTIYF	TGCGCCAGCAGCCATCCCAAAAGGGGACACGAAAACTCTGGAAACACCATATATTTT
-	14	TRBD1	TRBV29-1	TRBJ1-2	CSVSGQGVNYGYTF	TGCAGCGTCTCAGGACAGGGGGTCAACTATGGCTACACCTTC
-	15	-	TRBV4-1	TRBJ2-3	CASSQDVRGTDTQYF	TGCGCCAGCAGCCAAGATGTGCGCGGTACAGATACGCAGTATTTT
-	12	-	TRBV18	TRBJ2-3	CASSLRVDTQYF	TGTGCCAGCTCACTCAGGGTGGATACGCAGTATTTT
-	14	-	TRBV18	TRBJ2-7	CASSPLGAFREQYF	TGTGCCAGCTCACCCCTGGGCGCCTTCCGGGAGCAGTACTTC
few	11	-	TRBV29-1	TRBJ2-1	CSGEIYNEQFF	TGCAGCGGCGAGATCTACAATGAGCAGTTCTTC
-	15	-	TRBV7-8	TRBJ2-1	CASSPVYIPYNEQFF	TGTGCCAGCAGCCCGGTATATATCCCCTACAATGAGCAGTTCTTC
-	14	TRBD1	TRBV5-6	TRBJ1-3	CASSRDRAGNTIYF	TGTGCCAGCAGCAGGGACAGGGCTGGAAACACCATATATTTT
-	14	TRBD2	TRBV30	TRBJ2-3	CAGMESGVTDTQYF	TGTGCCGGGATGGAGAGCGGGGTCACAGATACGCAGTATTTT
-	15	TRBD1	TRBV25-1	TRBJ1-1	CASTRNRGLRAEAFF	TGTGCCAGCACACGCAACAGGGGGCTTCGCGCTGAAGCTTTCTTT
-	16	TRBD1	TRBV18	TRBJ1-2	CASSQEPQGADYGYTF	TGTGCCAGCTCACAGGAGCCGCAGGGGGCCGACTATGGCTACACCTTC
-	15	-	TRBV4-1	TRBJ2-3	CASSQLTATTDTQYF	TGCGCCAGCAGCCAACTGACAGCTACCACAGATACGCAGTATTTT
-	14	-	TRBV7-9	TRBJ1-2	CASSLVGSNYGYTF	TGTGCCAGCAGCTTAGTTGGCAGTAACTATGGCTACACCTTC
-	13	-	TRBV5-6	TRBJ2-7	CASSFVGQGEQYF	TGTGCCAGCAGCTTTGTCGGTCAGGGCGAGCAGTACTTC
-	16	TRBD2	TRBV19	TRBJ2-3	CASSVTSGGSTDTQYF	TGTGCCAGTAGTGTTACTAGCGGGGGGAGCACAGATACGCAGTATTTT
-	13	-	TRBV9	TRBJ1-1	CASSVAVNTEAFF	TGTGCCAGCAGCGTAGCGGTGAACACTGAAGCTTTCTTT